This T cell receptor beta chain was sequenced during a study of T cells in Graves' hyperthyroidism and ophthalmopathy (dated by TCRdb to between 2019 and 2020). For the study in its entirety: Peripheral blood was sampled at the time of initial diagnosis, prior to any treatment. Prospective prediction of ophthalmopathy was tested in an independent validation cohort of some 20 hyperthyroidism patients and roughly 16 patients who later progressed to ophthalmopathy. To identify distinguishing TCR V-J signatures, a discovery cohort of 90 to 100 patients was used, comprising 43 with Graves' ophthalmopathy and some 60 with stable Graves' hyperthyroidism. Once sampling was done, hyperthyroidism patients were given methimazole at a starting dose of 30 mg daily, whereas ophthalmopathy patients were given high-dose intravenous methylprednisolone. In addition, the study compared T-cell repertoires in thyroid tissue and in blood from 6 or 7 Graves' hyperthyroidism patients. For training and testing, the roughly 93 patients in the discovery cohort were randomly divided in a 7:3 ratio. According to the paper, TCR Vbeta CDR3 sequencing was carried out on some 130 peripheral blood samples, which came from under 50 ophthalmopathy, 80 or so hyperthyroidism and roughly 17 progressor patients.

Worth noting for this clonotype: Its antigen target is currently unknown. The record has no base qualities; no much larger clone is one base away.

The TCR beta CDR3 regions were amplified from RNA transcripts. For the first round of RT-PCR on the TCR CDR3, the HTBI primer set was used together with the Qiagen OneStep RT-PCR kit. Libraries were constructed in a second round of multiplex PCR, after which size selection and purification were performed. Libraries were sequenced paired-end with 100 bp reads on an Illumina HiSeq2000. From the authors' description of their analysis: Raw data were processed with SOAPnuke, discarding reads with adapters, uncalled bases, mean Phred below 15, or no exact constant-primer or identifier match. COPE v1.2.5 was used to merge high-quality paired reads, and clonotypes were defined as unique nucleotide sequences. MiTCR v1.1 was used to align the clonotypes against IMGT TRBV, TRBD and TRBJ reference segments. Only V-J combinations with frequency above 0.0001, covering about 99% of repertoires, were analysed. The TCS score was defined as the ratio of F50 (clonal expansion) to E x V (chaos), calculated using BLOSUM62-based TCRdist between CDR3 peptides within each V-J. Welch's t-statistics and random forest reduced fewer than 600 V-J features to 10 to 15, which were used in a naive Bayes classifier (R e1071). TCRdb itself trimmed the public reads at Q25 with fastp, ran MiXCR and retained productive beta chains. Duplicate CDR3 protein sequences are folded into a single record with the most common DNA and genes. In this record, the V and J calls reflect TCRdb's handling and not the investigators' own analysis. The sample table contains roughly 96,000 distinct CDR3 sequences; only one count was recorded for approximately 56% of them. The ten largest clones take up 25% to 30% of the sample.

Study-wide conclusions, independent of this receptor: Sample size was not statistically predetermined, and blinding of investigators to group allocation was not performed. Most expanded thyroid clonotypes (frequency above 0.001) were also found in blood, which suggests that blood repertoires may mirror thyroid immune responses. In validation, progression to ophthalmopathy was predicted by the model with around 70% sensitivity and 72% to 85% specificity, a median of approximately 7.1 months before onset. A 13 V-J signature model separated ophthalmopathy from stable hyperthyroidism, with about 88% sensitivity and roughly 84% specificity in cross-validation and 80%/75% in testing.

Graves' hyperthyroidism was defined as stable when no progression to ophthalmopathy occurred over 18 months of follow-up. The hyperthyroidism patients were between 18 and 65 years old and newly diagnosed, with a disease duration of less than 2 months. Exclusion was applied to patients with uncontrolled infections, other autoimmune diseases, pregnancy or lactation. Clinical symptoms, serum thyroxine and TRAb, thyroid ultrasound, and orbital computed tomography formed the basis for the diagnoses. PBMCs were separated from around 9.1 ml of fresh peripheral blood using Ficoll-Paque density gradient centrifugation. Trizol reagent was used to extract total RNA, and RNA quality was then checked on an Agilent 2100 Bioanalyzer. The sequenced sample consisted of blood. This TCR was recovered from a woman aged 40-49 years with Graves' hyperthyroidism.

The CDR3 region reads CASSLGTRRTDTQYF. Here is the DNA: TGTGCCAGCAGTTTGGGGACTAGACGCACAGATACGCAGTATTTT. The chain is assembled from TRBV12-3 or TRBV12-4 and TRBJ2-3, with 8 junctional bases fitting TRBD2. Germline trimming: 3 bases from V, 1 base from J; junction bases outside gene matches: 3. The CDR3 starts with the cysteine, ends with the phenylalanine, and has 15 residues. The CDR3 DNA has 45 bases and is translated from base 1.